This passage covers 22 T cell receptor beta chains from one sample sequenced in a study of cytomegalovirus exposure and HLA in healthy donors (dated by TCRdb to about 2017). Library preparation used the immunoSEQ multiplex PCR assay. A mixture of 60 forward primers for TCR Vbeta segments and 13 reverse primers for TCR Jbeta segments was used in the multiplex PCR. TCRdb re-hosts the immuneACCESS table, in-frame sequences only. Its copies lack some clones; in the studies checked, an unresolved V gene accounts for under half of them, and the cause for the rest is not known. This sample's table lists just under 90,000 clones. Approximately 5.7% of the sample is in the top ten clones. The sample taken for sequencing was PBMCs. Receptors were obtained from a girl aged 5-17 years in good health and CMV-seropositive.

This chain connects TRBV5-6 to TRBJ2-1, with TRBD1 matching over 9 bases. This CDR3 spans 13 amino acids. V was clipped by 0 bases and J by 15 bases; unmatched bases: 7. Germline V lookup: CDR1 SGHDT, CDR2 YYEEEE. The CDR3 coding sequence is TGTGCCAGCAGCTTGGCCGAGGACAGGGGACCGTTCTTC. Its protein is CASSLAEDRGPFF.

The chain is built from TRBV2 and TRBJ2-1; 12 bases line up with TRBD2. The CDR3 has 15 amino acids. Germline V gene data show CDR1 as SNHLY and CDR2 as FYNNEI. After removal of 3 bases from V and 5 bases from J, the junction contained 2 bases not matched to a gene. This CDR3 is CASSDRTSGDNEQFF. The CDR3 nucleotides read TGTGCCAGCAGTGATAGGACTAGCGGGGACAATGAGCAGTTCTTC.

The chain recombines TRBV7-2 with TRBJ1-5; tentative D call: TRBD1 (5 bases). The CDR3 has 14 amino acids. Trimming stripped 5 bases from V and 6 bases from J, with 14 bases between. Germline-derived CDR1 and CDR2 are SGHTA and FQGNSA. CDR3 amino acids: CASSPRESSQPQHF. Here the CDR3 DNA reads TGTGCCAGCAGCCCCAGGGAAAGTAGTCAGCCCCAGCATTTT. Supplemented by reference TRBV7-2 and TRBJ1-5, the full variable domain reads GAGVSQSPSNKVTEKGKDVELRCDPISGHTALYWYRQSLGQGLEFLIYFQGNSAPDKSGLPSDRFSAERTGGSVSTLTIQRTQQEDSAVYLCASSPRESSQPQHFGDGTRLSIL.

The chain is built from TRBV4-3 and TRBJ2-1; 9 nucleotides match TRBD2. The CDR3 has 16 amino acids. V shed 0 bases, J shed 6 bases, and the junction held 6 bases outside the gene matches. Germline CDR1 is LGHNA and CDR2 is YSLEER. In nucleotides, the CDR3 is TGCGCCAGCAGCCAAGATAGGAGCGGGGGGACCAATGAGCAGTTCTTC. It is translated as CASSQDRSGGTNEQFF.

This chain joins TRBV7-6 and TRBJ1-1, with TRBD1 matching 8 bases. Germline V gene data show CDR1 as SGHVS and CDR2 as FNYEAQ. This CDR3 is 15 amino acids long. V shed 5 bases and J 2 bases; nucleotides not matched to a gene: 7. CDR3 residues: CASSKLTGENTEAFF. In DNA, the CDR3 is TGTGCCAGCAGCAAGCTGACAGGGGAAAACACTGAAGCTTTCTTT.

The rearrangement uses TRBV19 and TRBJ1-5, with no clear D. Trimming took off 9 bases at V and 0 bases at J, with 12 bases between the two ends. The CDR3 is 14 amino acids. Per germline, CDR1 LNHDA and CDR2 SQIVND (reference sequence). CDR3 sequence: CASFQEYSNQPQHF. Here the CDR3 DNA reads TGTGCCAGCTTCCAGGAATATAGCAATCAGCCCCAGCATTTT.

In DNA, the CDR3 is TGTGCCAGCAGCCTTTACTCATCAGGGGGGAGAGGCTACACCTTC. It codes for CASSLYSSGGRGYTF. This chain links TRBV7-2 with TRBJ1-2; 7 nucleotides line up with TRBD1. Trimming removed 5 bases from V and 8 bases from J; junction bases left unmatched: 14. CDR1 is SGHTA, CDR2 FQGNSA, per germline. The CDR3 is 15 residues long.

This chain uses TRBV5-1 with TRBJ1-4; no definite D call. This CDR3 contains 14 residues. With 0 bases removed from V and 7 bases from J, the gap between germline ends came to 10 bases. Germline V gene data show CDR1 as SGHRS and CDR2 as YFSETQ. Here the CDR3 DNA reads TGCGCCAGCAGCTTGGGTTCGTACTCTGAAAAACTGTTTTTT. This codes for CASSLGSYSEKLFF. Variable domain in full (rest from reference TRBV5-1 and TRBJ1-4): KAGVTQTPRYLIKTRGQQVTLSCSPISGHRSVSWYQQTPGQGLQFLFEYFSETQRNKGNFPGRFSGRQFSNSRSEMNVSTLELGDSALYLCASSLGSYSEKLFFGSGTQLSVL.

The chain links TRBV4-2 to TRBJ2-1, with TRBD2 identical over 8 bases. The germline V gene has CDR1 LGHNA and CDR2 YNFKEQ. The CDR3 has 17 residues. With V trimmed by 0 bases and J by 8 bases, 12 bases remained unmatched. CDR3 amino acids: CASSQEIPGGGRHEQFF. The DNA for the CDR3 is TGTGCCAGCAGCCAAGAAATACCGGGGGGGGGCCGGCATGAGCAGTTCTTC.

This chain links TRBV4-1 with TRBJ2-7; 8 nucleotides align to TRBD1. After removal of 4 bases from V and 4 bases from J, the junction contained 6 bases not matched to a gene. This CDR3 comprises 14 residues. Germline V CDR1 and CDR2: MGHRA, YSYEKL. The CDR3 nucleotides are TGCGCCAGCAGCCCGGGGACAGGCGAGTACGAGCAGTACTTC. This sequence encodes CASSPGTGEYEQYF.

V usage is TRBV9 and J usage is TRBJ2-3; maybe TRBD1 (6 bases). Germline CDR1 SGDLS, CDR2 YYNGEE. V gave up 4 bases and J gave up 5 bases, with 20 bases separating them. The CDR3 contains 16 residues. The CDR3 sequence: CASSPRGPQSGDTQYF. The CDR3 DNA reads TGTGCCAGCAGCCCCAGGGGACCTCAATCGGGAGATACGCAGTATTTT.

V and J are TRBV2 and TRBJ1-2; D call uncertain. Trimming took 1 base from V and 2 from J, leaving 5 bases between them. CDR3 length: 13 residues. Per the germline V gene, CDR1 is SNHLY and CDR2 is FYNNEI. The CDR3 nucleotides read TGTGCCAGCAGTGAAGTAATAAACTATGGCTACACCTTC. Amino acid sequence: CASSEVINYGYTF.

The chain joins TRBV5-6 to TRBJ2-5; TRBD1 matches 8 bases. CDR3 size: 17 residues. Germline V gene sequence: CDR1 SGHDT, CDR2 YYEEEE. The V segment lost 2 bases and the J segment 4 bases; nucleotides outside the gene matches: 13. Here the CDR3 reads CASSFFQGAQGLETQYF. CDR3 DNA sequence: TGTGCCAGCAGCTTTTTTCAGGGGGCGCAGGGGTTAGAGACCCAGTACTTC. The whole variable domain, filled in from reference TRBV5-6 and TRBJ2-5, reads DAGVTQSPTHLIKTRGQQVTLRCSPKSGHDTVSWYQQALGQGPQFIFQYYEEEERQRGNFPDRFSGHQFPNYSSELNVNALLLGDSALYLCASSFFQGAQGLETQYFGPGTRLLVL.

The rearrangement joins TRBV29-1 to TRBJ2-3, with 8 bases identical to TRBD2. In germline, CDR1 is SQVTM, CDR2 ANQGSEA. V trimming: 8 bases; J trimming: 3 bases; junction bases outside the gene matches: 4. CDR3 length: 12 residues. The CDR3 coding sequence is TGCAGCTTGAGCGGGGGAACAGATACGCAGTATTTT. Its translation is CSLSGGTDTQYF.

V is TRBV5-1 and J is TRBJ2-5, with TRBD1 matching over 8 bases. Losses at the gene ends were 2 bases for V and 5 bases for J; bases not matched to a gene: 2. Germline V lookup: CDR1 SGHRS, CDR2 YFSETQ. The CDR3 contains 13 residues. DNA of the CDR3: TGCGCCAGCAGCTTTACAGGGGGGGAGACCCAGTACTTC. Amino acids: CASSFTGGETQYF.

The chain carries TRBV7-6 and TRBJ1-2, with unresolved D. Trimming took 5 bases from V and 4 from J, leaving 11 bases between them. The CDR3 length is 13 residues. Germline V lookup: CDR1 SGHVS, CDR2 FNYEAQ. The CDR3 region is CASSPFAGYGYTF. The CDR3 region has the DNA TGTGCCAGCAGCCCATTTGCGGGCTATGGCTACACCTTC.

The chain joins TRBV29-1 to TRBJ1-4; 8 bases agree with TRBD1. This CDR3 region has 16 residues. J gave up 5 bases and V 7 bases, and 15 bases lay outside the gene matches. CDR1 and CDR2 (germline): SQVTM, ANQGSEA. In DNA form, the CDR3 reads TGCAGCGGTGGGGGGGTCGGACAGGGAAAAAATGAAAAACTGTTTTTT. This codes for CSGGGVGQGKNEKLFF.

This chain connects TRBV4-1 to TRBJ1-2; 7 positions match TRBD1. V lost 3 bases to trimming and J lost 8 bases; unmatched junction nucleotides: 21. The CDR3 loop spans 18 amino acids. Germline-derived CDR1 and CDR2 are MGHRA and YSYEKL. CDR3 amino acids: CASSHHPRQGSRRGGYTF. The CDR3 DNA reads TGCGCCAGCAGCCACCACCCTAGACAGGGTTCAAGGAGAGGCGGCTACACCTTC.

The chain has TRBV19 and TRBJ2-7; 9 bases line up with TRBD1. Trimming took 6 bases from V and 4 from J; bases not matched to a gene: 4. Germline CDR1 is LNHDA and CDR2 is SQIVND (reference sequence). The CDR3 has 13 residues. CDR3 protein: CASSSGQGYEQYF. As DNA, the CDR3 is TGTGCCAGTAGCTCGGGACAGGGTTACGAGCAGTACTTC.

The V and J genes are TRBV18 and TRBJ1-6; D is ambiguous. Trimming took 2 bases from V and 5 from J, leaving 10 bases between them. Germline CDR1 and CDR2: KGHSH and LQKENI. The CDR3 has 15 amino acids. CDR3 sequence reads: CASSPKRSDNSPLHF. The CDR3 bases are TGTGCCAGCTCACCAAAGCGATCCGATAATTCACCCCTCCACTTT.

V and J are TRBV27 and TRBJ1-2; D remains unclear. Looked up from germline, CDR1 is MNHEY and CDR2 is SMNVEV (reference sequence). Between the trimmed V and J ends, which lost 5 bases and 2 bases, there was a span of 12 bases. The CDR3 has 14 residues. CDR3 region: CASSPRFPNYGYTF. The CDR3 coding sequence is TGTGCCAGCAGTCCCAGATTCCCAAACTATGGCTACACCTTC.

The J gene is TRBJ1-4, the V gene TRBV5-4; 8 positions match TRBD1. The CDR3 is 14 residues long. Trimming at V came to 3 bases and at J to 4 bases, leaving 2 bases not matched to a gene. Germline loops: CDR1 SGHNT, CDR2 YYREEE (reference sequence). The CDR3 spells CASSSTGDNEKLFF. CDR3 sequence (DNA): TGTGCCAGCAGCTCGACAGGGGATAATGAAAAACTGTTTTTT.